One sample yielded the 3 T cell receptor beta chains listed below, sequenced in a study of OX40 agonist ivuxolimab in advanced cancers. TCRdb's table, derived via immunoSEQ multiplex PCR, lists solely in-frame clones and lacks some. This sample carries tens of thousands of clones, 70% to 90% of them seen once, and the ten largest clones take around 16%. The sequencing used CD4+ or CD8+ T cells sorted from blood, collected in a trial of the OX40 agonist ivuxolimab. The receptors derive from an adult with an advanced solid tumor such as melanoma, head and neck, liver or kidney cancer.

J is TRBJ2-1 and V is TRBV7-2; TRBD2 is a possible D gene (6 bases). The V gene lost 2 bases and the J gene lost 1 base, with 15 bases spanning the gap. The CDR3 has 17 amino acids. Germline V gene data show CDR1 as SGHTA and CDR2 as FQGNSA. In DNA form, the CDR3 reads TGTGCCAGCAGCTTAATTTTGTTCGGGAGTTCCTACAATGAGCAGTTCTTC. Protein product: CASSLILFGSSYNEQFF.

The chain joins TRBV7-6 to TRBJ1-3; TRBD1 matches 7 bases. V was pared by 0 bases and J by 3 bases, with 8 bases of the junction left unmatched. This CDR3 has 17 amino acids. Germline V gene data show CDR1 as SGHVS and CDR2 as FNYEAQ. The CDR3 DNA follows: TGTGCCAGCAGCTTAGCCTCGGGACAGATCGGTGGAAACACCATATATTTT. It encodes CASSLASGQIGGNTIYF.

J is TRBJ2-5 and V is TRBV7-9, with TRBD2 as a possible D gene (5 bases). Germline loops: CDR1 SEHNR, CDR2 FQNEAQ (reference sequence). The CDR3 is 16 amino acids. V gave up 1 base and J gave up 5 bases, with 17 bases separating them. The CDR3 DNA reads TGTGCCAGCAGCTTAGGGCGGACTCCCAGGTGGGAGACCCAGTACTTC. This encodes CASSLGRTPRWETQYF.